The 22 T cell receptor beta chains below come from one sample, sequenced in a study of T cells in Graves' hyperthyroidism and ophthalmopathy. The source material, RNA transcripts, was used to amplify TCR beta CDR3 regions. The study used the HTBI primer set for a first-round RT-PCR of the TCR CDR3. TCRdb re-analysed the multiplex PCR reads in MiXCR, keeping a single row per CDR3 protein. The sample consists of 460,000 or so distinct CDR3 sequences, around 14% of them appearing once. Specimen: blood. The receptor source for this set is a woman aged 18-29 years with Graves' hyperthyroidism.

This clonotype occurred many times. The CDR3 bases are TGTGCCAGCAGCCAAGCTTGGGGTTCGCAGCAGCCCCAGCATTTT. Translating gives CASSQAWGSQQPQHF. The chain recombines TRBV3-1 with TRBJ1-5, with unresolved D. The CDR3 is made up of 15 amino acids. V lost 1 base and J 7 bases, leaving 14 bases between the germline ends. CDR1 is LGHDT and CDR2 is YNNKEL in the germline V gene (reference sequence).

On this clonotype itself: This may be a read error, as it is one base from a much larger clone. In DNA, the CDR3 is TGCGCCAGCAGCTTGCCTATAAGCGGGAGCCCCTACGAGCAGTACTTC. It encodes CASSLPISGSPYEQYF. This rearrangement joins TRBV5-1 to TRBJ2-7, with 8 bases matching TRBD2. Per the germline V gene, CDR1 is SGHRS and CDR2 is YFSETQ. Trimming at V came to 1 base and at J to 2 bases, leaving 8 bases not matched to a gene. The CDR3 consists of 16 residues.

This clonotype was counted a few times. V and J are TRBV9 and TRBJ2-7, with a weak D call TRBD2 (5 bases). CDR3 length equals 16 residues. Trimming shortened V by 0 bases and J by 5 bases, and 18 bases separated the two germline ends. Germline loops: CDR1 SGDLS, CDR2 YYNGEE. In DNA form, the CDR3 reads TGTGCCAGCAGCGTAGATTATGGAGGCCTGGTCGACGAGCAGTACTTC. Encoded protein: CASSVDYGGLVDEQYF.

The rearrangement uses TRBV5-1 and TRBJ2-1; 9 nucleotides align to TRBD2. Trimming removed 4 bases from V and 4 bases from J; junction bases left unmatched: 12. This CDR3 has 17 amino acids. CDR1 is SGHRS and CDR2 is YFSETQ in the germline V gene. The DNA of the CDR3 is TGCGCCAGCAGCCCCTTATATAGCGGGAGCACTTACAATGAGCAGTTCTTC. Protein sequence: CASSPLYSGSTYNEQFF.

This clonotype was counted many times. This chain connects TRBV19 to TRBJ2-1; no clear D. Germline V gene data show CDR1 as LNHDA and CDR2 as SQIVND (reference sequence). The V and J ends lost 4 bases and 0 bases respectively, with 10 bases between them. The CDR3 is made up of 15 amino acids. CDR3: CASSTTQSSYNEQFF. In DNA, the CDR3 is TGTGCCAGTAGTACAACACAAAGCTCCTACAATGAGCAGTTCTTC.

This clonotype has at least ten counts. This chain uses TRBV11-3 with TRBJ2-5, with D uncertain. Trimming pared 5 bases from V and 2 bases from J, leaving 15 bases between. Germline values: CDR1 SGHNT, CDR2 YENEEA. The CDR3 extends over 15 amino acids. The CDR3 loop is CASSPRRGLQETQYF. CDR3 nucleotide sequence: TGTGCCAGCAGCCCACGACGCGGCCTTCAAGAGACCCAGTACTTC.

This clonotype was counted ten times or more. CDR3 protein: CASSEGSLRDGSPLHF. For the CDR3, the DNA is TGTGCCAGCAGTGAGGGCAGTTTGAGGGATGGTTCACCCCTCCACTTT. The gene calls are TRBV2 and TRBJ1-6, with D hard to call. In germline, CDR1 is SNHLY, CDR2 FYNNEI. This CDR3 comprises 16 residues. V lost 3 bases and J lost 9, with 18 bases in between.

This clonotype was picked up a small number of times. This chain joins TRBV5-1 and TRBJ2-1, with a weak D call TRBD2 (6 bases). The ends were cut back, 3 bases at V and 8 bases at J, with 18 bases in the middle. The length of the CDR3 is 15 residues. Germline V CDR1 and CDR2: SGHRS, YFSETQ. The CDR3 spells CASSSDYPGGHEQFF. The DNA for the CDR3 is TGCGCCAGCAGCTCGGACTACCCGGGCGGCCATGAGCAGTTCTTC.

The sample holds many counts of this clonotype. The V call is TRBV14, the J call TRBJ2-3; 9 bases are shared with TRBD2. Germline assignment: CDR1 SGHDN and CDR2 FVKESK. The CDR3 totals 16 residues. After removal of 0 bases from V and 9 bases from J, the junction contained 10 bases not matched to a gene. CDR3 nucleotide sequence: TGTGCCAGCAGCCAAGATAGCGGGAGCGCCCAGGGGACGCAGTATTTT. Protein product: CASSQDSGSAQGTQYF.

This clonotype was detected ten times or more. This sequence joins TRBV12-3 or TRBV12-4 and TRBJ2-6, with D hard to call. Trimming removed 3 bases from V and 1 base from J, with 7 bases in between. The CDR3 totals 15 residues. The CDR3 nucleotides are TGTGCCAGCAGTTTTGGGGATTCTGGGGCCAACGTCCTGACTTTC. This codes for CASSFGDSGANVLTF.

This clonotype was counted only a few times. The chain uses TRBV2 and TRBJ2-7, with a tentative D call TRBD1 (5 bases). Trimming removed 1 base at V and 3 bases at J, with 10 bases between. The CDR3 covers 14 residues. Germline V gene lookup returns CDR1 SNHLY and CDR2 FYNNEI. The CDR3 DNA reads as TGTGCCAGCAGTGAAGTAAGACAGCGCTACGAGCAGTACGTC. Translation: CASSEVRQRYEQYV.

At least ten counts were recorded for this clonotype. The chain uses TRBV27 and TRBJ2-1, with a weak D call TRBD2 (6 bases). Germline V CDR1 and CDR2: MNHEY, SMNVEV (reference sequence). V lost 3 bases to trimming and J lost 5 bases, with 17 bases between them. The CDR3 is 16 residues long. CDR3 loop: CASSFPTGTYNNEQFF. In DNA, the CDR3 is TGTGCCAGCAGTTTCCCTACCGGGACTTATAACAATGAGCAGTTCTTC.

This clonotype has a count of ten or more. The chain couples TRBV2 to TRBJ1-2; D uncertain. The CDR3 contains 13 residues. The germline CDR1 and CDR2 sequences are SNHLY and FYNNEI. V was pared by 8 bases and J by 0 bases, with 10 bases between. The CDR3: CASRETTNYGYTF. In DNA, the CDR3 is TGTGCCAGCCGGGAGACTACTAACTATGGCTACACCTTC.

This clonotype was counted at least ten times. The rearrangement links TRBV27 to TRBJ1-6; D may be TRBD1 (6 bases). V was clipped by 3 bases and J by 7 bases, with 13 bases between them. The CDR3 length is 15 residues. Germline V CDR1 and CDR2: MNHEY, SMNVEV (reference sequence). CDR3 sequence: CASSFSTGGNSPLHF. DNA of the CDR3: TGTGCCAGCAGTTTTTCGACAGGAGGGAATTCACCCCTCCACTTT.

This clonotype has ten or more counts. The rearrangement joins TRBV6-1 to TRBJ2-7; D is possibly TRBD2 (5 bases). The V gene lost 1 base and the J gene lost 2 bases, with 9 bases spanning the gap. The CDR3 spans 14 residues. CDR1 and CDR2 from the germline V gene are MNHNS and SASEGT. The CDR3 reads CASSEVDWTYEQYV. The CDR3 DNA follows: TGTGCCAGCAGTGAAGTGGACTGGACCTACGAGCAGTACGTC.

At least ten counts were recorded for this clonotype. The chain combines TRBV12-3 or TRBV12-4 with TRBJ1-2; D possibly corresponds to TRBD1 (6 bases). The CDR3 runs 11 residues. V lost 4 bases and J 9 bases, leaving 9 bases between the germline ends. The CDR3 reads CASSYRESYTF. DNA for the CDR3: TGTGCCAGCAGTTACAGGGAAAGCTACACCTTC.

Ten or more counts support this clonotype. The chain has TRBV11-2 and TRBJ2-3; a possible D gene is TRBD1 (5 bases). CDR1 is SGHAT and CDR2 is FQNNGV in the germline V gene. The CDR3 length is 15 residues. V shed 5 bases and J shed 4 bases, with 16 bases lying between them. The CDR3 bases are TGTGCCAGCAGCCTCGAGCCACAGACAGCAGATACGCAGTATTTT. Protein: CASSLEPQTADTQYF.

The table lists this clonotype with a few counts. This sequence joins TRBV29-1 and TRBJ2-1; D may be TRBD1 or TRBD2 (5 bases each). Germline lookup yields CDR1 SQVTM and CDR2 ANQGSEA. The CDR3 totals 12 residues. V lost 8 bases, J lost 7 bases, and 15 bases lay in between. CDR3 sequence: CSPGGVGNEQFF. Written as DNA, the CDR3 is TGCAGCCCTGGGGGAGTGGGAAATGAGCAGTTCTTC.

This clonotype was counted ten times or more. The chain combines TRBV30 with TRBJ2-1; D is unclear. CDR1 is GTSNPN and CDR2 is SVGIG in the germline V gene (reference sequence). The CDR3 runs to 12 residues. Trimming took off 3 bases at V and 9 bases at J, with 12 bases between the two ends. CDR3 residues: CAWRARALEQFF. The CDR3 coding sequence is TGTGCCTGGAGGGCTCGTGCGCTTGAGCAGTTCTTC.

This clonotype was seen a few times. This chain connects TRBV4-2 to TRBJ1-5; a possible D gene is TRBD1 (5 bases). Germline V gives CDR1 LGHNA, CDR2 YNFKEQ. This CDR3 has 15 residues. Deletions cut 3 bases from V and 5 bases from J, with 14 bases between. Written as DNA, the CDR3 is TGTGCCAGCAGCCAGGGGGGGTCGACGCATCAGCCCCAGCATTTT. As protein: CASSQGGSTHQPQHF.

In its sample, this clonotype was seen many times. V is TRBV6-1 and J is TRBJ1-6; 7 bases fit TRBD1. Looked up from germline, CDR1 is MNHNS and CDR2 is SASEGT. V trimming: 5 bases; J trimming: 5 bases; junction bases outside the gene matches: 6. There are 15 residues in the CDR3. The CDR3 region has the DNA TGTGCCAGCAGTCAAAGACAGGGCCATAATTCACCCCTCCACTTT. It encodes CASSQRQGHNSPLHF.

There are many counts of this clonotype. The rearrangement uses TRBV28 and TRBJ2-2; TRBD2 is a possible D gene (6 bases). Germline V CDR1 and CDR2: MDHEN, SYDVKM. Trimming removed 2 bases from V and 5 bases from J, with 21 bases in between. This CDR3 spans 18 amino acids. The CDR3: CASSLIGGRARGTGELFF. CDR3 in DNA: TGTGCCAGCAGTTTAATTGGAGGGCGCGCCCGCGGTACCGGGGAGCTGTTTTTT.